Presented here are 4 T cell receptor beta chains from one specimen sequenced in a study of blood T cell repertoires in COVID-19 (dated by TCRdb to 2019 to 2021). The receptor library was made with the immunoSEQ multiplex PCR assay. Here the immuneACCESS table is served through TCRdb, limited to in-frame sequences with V and J called. Missing clones are a known gap in these copies; in checked studies unresolved V genes cover under half, and the rest lacks a known reason. Across this sample there are about 180,000 clones, with 70% to 85% seen only once. The top ten constitute around 10% of the sample. The source material was peripheral blood. The source is a woman of 80 years or more with acute or convalescent COVID-19.

The rearrangement joins TRBV5-6 to TRBJ2-5, with D tentatively TRBD2 (5 bases). V lost 1 base and J lost 4, with 11 bases in between. The CDR3 totals 14 residues. In germline, CDR1 is SGHDT, CDR2 YYEEEE. The CDR3 loop is CASSLYAGLETQYF. As DNA, the CDR3 is TGTGCCAGCAGCTTGTATGCGGGTCTAGAGACCCAGTACTTC. The variable domain in full, with the rest retrieved from reference TRBV5-6 and TRBJ2-5, is DAGVTQSPTHLIKTRGQQVTLRCSPKSGHDTVSWYQQALGQGPQFIFQYYEEEERQRGNFPDRFSGHQFPNYSSELNVNALLLGDSALYLCASSLYAGLETQYFGPGTRLLVL.

The chain carries TRBV4-3 and TRBJ2-2; TRBD1 aligns across 8 bases. There are 16 residues in the CDR3. V dropped 4 bases and J dropped 1; count of bases not matched to a gene: 5. CDR1 is LGHNA, CDR2 YSLEER, per germline. CDR3 region: CASSPDRGQNTGELFF. CDR3 nucleotides: TGCGCCAGCAGCCCAGACAGGGGCCAGAACACCGGGGAGCTGTTTTTT.

A note on this clone: The same CDR3 arises from other DNA sequences in this sample as well. This rearrangement joins TRBV5-1 to TRBJ1-5; the D gene is possibly TRBD1 (5 bases). V gave up 0 bases and J gave up 2 bases, with 6 bases separating them. CDR3 length: 14 residues. CDR1 and CDR2 (germline): SGHRS, YFSETQ. As DNA, the CDR3 is TGCGCCAGCAGCTTGGGGGGGGGCAATCAGCCCCAGCATTTT. Its protein product is CASSLGGGNQPQHF.

The chain joins TRBV5-5 to TRBJ1-2; TRBD1 might be the D (6 bases). Per the germline V gene, CDR1 is SGHKS and CDR2 is YYEKEE (reference sequence). CDR3 length: 16 residues. V lost 0 bases, J lost 8 bases, and 20 bases lay in between. The CDR3 DNA sequence: TGTGCCAGCAGCTTGGGGAAAGACAGGATACCCCTGGGCTACACCTTC. It codes for CASSLGKDRIPLGYTF.